This entry concerns a single TCR beta chain. Its antigen is as yet unknown. The data were taken from a study of cytomegalovirus exposure and HLA in healthy donors. The study ran its PCR with 60 Vbeta and 13 Jbeta primers. TCRdb's copy holds only in-frame clones and misses some; the assay was immunoSEQ multiplex PCR. The sample carries some 160,000 clones, approximately 81% recorded once. Findings of the study overall: Most sequenced TCRs were rare (though some public TCRs occurred in many donors). Cytomegalovirus association was assigned to approximately 160 TCR beta chains. Earlier analysis yielded a pattern in which most TCR beta V segments were productive about 90% or about 30% of the time.

Sequencing was performed on PBMCs. This sequence was found in a man in his fifties in good health and CMV-seropositive.

CDR3 loop: CAISESGIPRGSEAFF. The DNA of the CDR3 is TGTGCCATCAGTGAGTCGGGGATCCCCAGGGGGAGTGAAGCTTTCTTT. The chain links TRBV10-3 to TRBJ1-1; TRBD1 agrees at 7 bases. The CDR3 has 16 amino acids. Germline V CDR1 and CDR2: ENHRY, SYGVKD. Trimming removed 0 bases from V and 7 bases from J; junction bases left unmatched: 11.